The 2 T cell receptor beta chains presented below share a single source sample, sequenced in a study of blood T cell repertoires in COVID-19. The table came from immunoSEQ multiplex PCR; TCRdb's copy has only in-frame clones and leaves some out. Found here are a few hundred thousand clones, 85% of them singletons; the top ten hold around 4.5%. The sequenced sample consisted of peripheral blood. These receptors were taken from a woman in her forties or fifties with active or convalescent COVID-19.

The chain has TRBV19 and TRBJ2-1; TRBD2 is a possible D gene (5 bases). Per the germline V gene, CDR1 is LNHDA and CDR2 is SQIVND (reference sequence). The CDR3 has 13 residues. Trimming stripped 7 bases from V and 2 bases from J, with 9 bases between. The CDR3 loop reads CASKLGAYNEQFF. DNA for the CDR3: TGTGCCAGTAAGCTGGGAGCCTACAATGAGCAGTTCTTC.

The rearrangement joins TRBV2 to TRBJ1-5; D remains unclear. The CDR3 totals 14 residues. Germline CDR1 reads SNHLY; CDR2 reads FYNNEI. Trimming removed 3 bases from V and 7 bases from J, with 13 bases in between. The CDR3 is CASSDGRARQPQHF. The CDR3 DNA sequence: TGTGCCAGCAGTGATGGGAGGGCGCGCCAGCCCCAGCATTTT.